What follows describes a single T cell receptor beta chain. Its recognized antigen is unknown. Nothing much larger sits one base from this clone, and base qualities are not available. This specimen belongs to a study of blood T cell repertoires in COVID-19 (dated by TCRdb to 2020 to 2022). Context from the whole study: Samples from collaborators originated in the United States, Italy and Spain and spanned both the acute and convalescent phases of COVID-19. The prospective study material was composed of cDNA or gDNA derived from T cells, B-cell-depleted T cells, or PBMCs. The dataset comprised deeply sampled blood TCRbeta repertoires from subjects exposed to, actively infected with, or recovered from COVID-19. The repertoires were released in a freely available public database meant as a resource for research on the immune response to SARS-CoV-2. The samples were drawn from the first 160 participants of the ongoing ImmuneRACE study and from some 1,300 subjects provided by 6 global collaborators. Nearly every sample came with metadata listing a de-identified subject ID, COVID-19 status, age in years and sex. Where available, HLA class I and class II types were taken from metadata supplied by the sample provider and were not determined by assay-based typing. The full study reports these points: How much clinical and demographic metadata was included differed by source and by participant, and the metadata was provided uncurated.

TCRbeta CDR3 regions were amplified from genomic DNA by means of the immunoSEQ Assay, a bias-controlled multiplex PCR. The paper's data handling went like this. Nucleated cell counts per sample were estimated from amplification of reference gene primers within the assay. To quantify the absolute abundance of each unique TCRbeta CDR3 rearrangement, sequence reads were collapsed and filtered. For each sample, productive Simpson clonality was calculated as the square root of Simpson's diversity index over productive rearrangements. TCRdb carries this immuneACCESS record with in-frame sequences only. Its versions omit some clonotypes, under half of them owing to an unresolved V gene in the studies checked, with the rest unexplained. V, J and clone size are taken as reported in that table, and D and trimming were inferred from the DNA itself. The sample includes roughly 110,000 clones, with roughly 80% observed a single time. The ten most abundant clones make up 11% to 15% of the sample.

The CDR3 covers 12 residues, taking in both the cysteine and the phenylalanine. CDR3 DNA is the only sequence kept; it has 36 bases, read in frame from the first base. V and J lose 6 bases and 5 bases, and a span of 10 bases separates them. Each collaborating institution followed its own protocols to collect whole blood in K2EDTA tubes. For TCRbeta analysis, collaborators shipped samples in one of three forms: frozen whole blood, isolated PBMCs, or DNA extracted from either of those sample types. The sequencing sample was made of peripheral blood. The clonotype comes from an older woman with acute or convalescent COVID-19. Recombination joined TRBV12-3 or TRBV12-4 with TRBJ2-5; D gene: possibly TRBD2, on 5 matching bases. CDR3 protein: CASRSRGETQYF. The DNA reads TGTGCCAGCAGGTCGCGCGGGGAGACCCAGTACTTC.